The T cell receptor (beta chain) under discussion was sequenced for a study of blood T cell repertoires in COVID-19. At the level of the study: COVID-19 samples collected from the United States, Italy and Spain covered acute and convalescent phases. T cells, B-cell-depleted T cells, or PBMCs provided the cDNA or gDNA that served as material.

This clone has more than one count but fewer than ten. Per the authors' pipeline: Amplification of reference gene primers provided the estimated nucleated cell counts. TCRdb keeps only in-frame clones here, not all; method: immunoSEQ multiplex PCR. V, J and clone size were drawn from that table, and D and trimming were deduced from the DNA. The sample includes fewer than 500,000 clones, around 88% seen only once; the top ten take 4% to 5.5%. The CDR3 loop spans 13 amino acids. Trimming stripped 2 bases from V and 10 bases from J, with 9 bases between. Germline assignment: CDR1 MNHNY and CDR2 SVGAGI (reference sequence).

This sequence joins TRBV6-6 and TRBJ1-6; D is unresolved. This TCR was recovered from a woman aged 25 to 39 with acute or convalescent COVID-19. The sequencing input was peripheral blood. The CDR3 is CASSYTARSPLHF. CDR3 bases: TGTGCCAGCAGTTACACCGCTCGGTCACCCCTCCACTTT.